This T cell receptor beta chain comes out of a study of shared clonotypes between healthy human individuals. Data came from immunoSEQ multiplex PCR; TCRdb stores just in-frame clones and leaves some out. The table records some 1,600,000 clones, 98% of them present only once. In germline, CDR1 is DFQATT, CDR2 SNEGSKA (reference sequence). V was pared by 6 bases and J by 12 bases, with 15 bases between. The CDR3 length is 11 residues. The sequenced sample was naive CD4+ T cells sorted from blood. Subset of the sample: CD45RA+ positively selected. The clonotype comes from a young man in good health. V and J are TRBV20-1 and TRBJ2-4; no clear D. The CDR3 sequence: CSASPSVGQYF. CDR3 sequence (DNA): TGCAGTGCGTCCCCCAGCGTGGGTCAGTACTTC.